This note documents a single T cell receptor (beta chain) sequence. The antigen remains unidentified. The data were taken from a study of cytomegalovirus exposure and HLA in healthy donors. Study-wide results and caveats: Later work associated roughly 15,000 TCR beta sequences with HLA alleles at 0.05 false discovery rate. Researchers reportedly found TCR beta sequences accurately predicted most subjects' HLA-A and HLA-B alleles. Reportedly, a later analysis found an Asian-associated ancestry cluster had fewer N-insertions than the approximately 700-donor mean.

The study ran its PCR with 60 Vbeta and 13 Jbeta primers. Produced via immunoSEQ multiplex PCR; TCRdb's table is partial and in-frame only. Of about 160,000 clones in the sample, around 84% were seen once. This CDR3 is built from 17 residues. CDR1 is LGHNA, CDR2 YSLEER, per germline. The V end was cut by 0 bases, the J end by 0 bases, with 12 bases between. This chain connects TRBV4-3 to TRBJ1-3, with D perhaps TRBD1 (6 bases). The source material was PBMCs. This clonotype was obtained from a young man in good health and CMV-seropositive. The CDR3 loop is CASSQDGGRSSGNTIYF. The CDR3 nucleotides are TGCGCCAGCAGCCAAGATGGGGGCAGGAGCTCTGGAAACACCATATATTTT.